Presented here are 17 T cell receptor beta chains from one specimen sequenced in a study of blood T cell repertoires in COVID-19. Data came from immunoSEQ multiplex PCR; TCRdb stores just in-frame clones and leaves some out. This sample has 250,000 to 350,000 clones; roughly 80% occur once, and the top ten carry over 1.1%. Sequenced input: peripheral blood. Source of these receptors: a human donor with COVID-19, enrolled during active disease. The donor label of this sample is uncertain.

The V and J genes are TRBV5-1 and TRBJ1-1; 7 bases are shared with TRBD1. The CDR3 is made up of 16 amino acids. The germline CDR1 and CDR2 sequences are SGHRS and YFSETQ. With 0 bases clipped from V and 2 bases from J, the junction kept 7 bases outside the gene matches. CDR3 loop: CASSLVGGQPNTEAFF. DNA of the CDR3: TGCGCCAGCAGCTTGGTAGGGGGACAGCCCAACACTGAAGCTTTCTTT.

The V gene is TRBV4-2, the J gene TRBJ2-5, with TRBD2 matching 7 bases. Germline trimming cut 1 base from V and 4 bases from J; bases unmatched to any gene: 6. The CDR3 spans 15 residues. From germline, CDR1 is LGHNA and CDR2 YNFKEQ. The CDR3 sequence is CASSQGGRERETQYF. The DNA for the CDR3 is TGTGCCAGCAGCCAAGGCGGGAGAGAGAGAGAGACCCAGTACTTC.

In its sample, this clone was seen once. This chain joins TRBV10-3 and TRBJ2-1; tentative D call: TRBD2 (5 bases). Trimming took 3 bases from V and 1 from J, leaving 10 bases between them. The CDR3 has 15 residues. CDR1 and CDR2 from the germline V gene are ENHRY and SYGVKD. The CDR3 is CAISDGGRSYNEQFF. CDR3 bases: TGTGCCATCAGTGACGGTGGGAGATCCTACAATGAGCAGTTCTTC.

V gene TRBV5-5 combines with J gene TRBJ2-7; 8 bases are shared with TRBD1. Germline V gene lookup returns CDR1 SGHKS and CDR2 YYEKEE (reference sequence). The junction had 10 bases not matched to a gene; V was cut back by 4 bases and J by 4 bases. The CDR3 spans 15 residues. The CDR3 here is CASSPFRTGQYEQYF. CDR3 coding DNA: TGTGCCAGCAGCCCCTTCCGGACAGGGCAGTACGAGCAGTACTTC.

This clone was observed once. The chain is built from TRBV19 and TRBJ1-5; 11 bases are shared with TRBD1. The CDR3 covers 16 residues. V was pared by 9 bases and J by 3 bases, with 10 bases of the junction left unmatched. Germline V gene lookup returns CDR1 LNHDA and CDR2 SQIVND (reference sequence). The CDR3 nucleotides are TGTGCCAGCAGCCGGGACAGGGGGAACCCCAATCAGCCCCAGCATTTT. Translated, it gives CASSRDRGNPNQPQHF.

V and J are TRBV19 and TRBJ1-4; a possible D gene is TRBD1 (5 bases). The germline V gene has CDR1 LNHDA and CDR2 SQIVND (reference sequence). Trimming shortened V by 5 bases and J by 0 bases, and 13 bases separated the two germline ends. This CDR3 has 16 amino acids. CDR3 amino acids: CASSLGGGPTNEKLFF. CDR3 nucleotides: TGTGCCAGTAGTCTCGGGGGTGGGCCAACTAATGAAAAACTGTTTTTT.

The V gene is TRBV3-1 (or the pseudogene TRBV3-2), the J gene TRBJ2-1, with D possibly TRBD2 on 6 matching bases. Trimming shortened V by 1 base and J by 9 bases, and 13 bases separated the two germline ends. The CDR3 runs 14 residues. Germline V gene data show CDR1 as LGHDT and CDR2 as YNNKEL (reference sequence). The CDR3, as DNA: TGTGCCAGCAGCCAAGGAGGGACGGAGGGTGAGCAGTTCTTC. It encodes CASSQGGTEGEQFF.

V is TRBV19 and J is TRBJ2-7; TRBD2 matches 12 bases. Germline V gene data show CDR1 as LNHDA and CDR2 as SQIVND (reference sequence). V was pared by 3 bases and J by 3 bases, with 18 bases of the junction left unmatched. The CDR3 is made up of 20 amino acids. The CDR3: CASSIRGTSGFPAVFYEQYF. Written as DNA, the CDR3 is TGTGCCAGTAGTATTCGGGGGACTAGCGGGTTCCCGGCGGTCTTCTACGAGCAGTACTTC.

The CDR3, as DNA: TGCGCCAGCAGCTTGGACCCAGGGGTGAACTACGAGCAGTACTTC. It specifies CASSLDPGVNYEQYF. The chain uses TRBV5-1 and TRBJ2-7; TRBD1 might be the D (6 bases). In germline, CDR1 is SGHRS, CDR2 YFSETQ. V was cut by 0 bases and J by 3 bases, with 13 bases left in between. The CDR3 has 15 amino acids.

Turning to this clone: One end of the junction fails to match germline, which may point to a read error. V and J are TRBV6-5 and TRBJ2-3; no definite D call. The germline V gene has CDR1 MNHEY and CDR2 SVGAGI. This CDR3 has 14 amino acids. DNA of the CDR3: TGTGCCAGCAGTTACCGTTCGAGCATAGATACGCAGTATTTT. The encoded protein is CASSYRSSIDTQYF.

The CDR3 is CASSLDWTEAFF. For the CDR3, the DNA is TGTGCCAGCAGCTTAGATTGGACAGAAGCTTTCTTT. V usage is TRBV11-2 and J usage is TRBJ1-1, with D possibly being TRBD1 (5 bases). The CDR3 contains 12 residues. Trimming cost V 0 bases and J 8 bases, with 7 bases left between them. The germline CDR1 and CDR2 sequences are SGHAT and FQNNGV.

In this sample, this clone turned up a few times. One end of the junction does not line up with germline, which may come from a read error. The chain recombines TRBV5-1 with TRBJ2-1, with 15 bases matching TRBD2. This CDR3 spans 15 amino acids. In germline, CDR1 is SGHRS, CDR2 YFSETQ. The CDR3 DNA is TGCGCCAGCAGCTTGGGCCCCGGGACTAGCGGGAGGAGGGTCTTC. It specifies CASSLGPGTSGRRVF.

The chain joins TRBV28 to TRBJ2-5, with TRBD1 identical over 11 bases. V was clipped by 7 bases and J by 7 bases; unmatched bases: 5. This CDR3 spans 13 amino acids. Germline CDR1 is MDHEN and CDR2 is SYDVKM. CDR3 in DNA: TGTGCCAGCAAGGACAGGGGGCGCAGGACCCAGTACTTC. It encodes CASKDRGRRTQYF.

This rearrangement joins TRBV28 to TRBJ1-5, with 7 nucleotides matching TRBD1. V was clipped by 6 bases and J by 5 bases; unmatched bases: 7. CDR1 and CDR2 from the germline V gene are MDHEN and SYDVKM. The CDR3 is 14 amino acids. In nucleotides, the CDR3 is TGTGCCAGCAGCCCCACAGGGGATCATCAGCCCCAGCATTTT. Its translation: CASSPTGDHQPQHF. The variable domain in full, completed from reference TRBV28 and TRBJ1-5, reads DVKVTQSSRYLVKRTGEKVFLECVQDMDHENMFWYRQDPGLGLRLIYFSYDVKMKEKGDIPEGYSVSREKKERFSLILESASTNQTSMYLCASSPTGDHQPQHFGDGTRLSIL.

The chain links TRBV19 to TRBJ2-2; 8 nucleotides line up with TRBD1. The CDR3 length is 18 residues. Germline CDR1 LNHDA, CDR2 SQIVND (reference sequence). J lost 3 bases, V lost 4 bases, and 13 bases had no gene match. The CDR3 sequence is CASSKRGTGDHYTGELFF. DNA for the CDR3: TGTGCCAGTAGTAAACGAGGGACAGGCGACCACTACACCGGGGAGCTGTTTTTT.

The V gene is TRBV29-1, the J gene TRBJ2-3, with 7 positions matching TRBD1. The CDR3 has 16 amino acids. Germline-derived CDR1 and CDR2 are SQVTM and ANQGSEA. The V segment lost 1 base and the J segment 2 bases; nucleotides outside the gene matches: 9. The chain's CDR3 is CSVEVGTASPTDTQYF. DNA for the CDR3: TGCAGCGTTGAAGTCGGGACAGCAAGCCCCACAGATACGCAGTATTTT.

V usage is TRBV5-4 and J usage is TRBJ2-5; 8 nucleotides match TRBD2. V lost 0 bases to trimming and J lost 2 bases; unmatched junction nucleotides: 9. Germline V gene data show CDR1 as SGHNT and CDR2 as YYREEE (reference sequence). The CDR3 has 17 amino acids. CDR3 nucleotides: TGTGCCAGCAGCTTGGCTGGGTTAGCGGGACCTCAAGAGACCCAGTACTTC. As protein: CASSLAGLAGPQETQYF.